A single sample is the source of the 15 T cell receptor beta chains below, sequenced in a study of T cell responses to AZD1222 COVID-19 vaccine. Sequencing used immunoSEQ multiplex PCR; TCRdb keeps in-frame clones, though not all of them. The profile shows about 130,000 clones, 93% of them singletons. The sequencing used peripheral blood, collected on day 0 of AZD1222 vaccination. Receptors were obtained from an adult in good health.

The chain uses TRBV5-6 and TRBJ1-5; 11 bases agree with TRBD1. The CDR3 totals 15 residues. V gave up 4 bases and J gave up 7 bases; unmatched junction bases: 7. CDR1 SGHDT and CDR2 YYEEEE come from the germline V gene. The CDR3 region has the DNA TGTGCCAGCAGCCTCGGGACAGGGGGAAGACAGCCCCAGCATTTT. Its protein product is CASSLGTGGRQPQHF.

This rearrangement joins TRBV2 to TRBJ1-2; 9 bases are shared with TRBD1. The CDR3 is 14 amino acids. V lost 6 bases to trimming and J lost 4 bases; unmatched junction nucleotides: 6. Germline V gene lookup returns CDR1 SNHLY and CDR2 FYNNEI. Here the CDR3 DNA reads TGTGCCAGCAGCGCACAGGGGGCCCGCTATGGCTACACCTTC. It yields the protein CASSAQGARYGYTF.

This chain joins TRBV3-1 (or the pseudogene TRBV3-2) and TRBJ1-1; 7 nucleotides align to TRBD1. Looked up from germline, CDR1 is LGHDT and CDR2 is YNNKEL (reference sequence). V shed 4 bases, J shed 4 bases, and the junction held 6 bases outside the gene matches. The CDR3 spans 14 residues. The chain's CDR3 is CASSREGAVTEAFF. CDR3 DNA sequence: TGTGCCAGCAGCCGAGAGGGGGCGGTCACTGAAGCTTTCTTT.

Comment on this clone: At one end, the junction sequence differs from germline, possibly due to a read error. The chain links TRBV7-7 to TRBJ2-2; TRBD2 matches at 10 bases. Germline CDR1 and CDR2: SSHAT and FNYEAQ (reference sequence). The CDR3 has 16 residues. The CDR3 coding sequence is TGTGCTAGCAGCCCAGGACTAGCGGTGAACACCGGGGAGCTGTTTTTT. This translates into CASSPGLAVNTGELFF.

The chain is built from TRBV9 and TRBJ2-7, with a possible D match to TRBD2 (7 bases). Deletions cut 4 bases from V and 6 bases from J, with 17 bases between. Germline V gene sequence: CDR1 SGDLS, CDR2 YYNGEE. The CDR3 sequence is 14 residues long. The CDR3 loop is CASSLRGGASEQYF. The CDR3 nucleotides read TGTGCCAGCAGCCTGAGGGGGGGAGCTTCCGAGCAGTACTTC.

V is TRBV18 and J is TRBJ1-1; D might be TRBD1 (5 bases). Germline values: CDR1 KGHSH, CDR2 LQKENI. The CDR3 has 16 amino acids. V was clipped by 0 bases and J by 2 bases, with 13 bases between them. The CDR3 loop reads CASSPPRGGRNTEAFF. Here the CDR3 DNA reads TGTGCCAGCTCACCACCGCGTGGGGGGAGAAACACTGAAGCTTTCTTT.

V is TRBV28 and J is TRBJ1-2; a weak D match, TRBD1 (5 bases). V lost 7 bases to trimming and J lost 4 bases, with 16 bases between them. The CDR3 runs 14 residues. From germline, CDR1 is MDHEN and CDR2 SYDVKM. For the CDR3, the DNA is TGTGCCAGCACCCAGGCAGGGCTAGGCTATGGCTACACCTTC. Residues: CASTQAGLGYGYTF.

V gene TRBV3-1 (or the pseudogene TRBV3-2) combines with J gene TRBJ2-7; TRBD2 matches at 13 bases. CDR1 is LGHDT, CDR2 YNNKEL, per germline (reference sequence). V shed 6 bases and J 4 bases; nucleotides not matched to a gene: 15. The CDR3 has 18 residues. CDR3 protein: CASRKTSGRPRILYEQYF. DNA of the CDR3: TGTGCCAGCAGGAAGACTAGCGGGAGGCCCCGGATTTTGTACGAGCAGTACTTC.

With regard to this clone: At one end the junction does not follow the germline gene, possibly because of a read error. This sequence joins TRBV19 and TRBJ1-1; TRBD1 might be the D (5 bases). The CDR3 is 11 residues long. Germline CDR1 is LNHDA and CDR2 is SQIVND (reference sequence). The CDR3 region has the DNA TGTGCCAGTAGTTACCGGGACCGCCCCCTCTTT. Translation: CASSYRDRPLF.

The chain has TRBV4-1 and TRBJ2-7, with 11 bases matching TRBD1. Germline lookup yields CDR1 MGHRA and CDR2 YSYEKL. The V gene end was trimmed by 3 bases and the J gene end by 5 bases; junction bases not matched to a gene: 9. The CDR3 runs 16 residues. CDR3 sequence: CASSHSGTGGWDEQYF. CDR3 nucleotide sequence: TGCGCCAGCAGCCACTCCGGGACAGGGGGATGGGACGAGCAGTACTTC.

The gene calls are TRBV19 and TRBJ1-5; TRBD1 agrees at 8 bases. CDR1 is LNHDA and CDR2 is SQIVND in the germline V gene (reference sequence). The junction had 5 bases not matched to a gene; V was cut back by 5 bases and J by 2 bases. This CDR3 is built from 15 residues. CDR3 residues: CASSVDREGNQPQHF. DNA for the CDR3: TGTGCCAGTAGTGTGGACAGGGAGGGCAATCAGCCCCAGCATTTT. Based on the CDR3 plus reference TRBV19 and TRBJ1-5, the full variable domain is DGGITQSPKYLFRKEGQNVTLSCEQNLNHDAMYWYRQDPGQGLRLIYYSQIVNDFQKGDIAEGYSVSREKKESFPLTVTSAQKNPTAFYLCASSVDREGNQPQHFGDGTRLSIL.

The V gene is TRBV19, the J gene TRBJ1-2; a possible D gene is TRBD1 (5 bases). Germline CDR1 is LNHDA and CDR2 is SQIVND (reference sequence). V lost 4 bases and J lost 2, with 17 bases in between. CDR3 length equals 16 residues. CDR3 nucleotides: TGTGCCAGTAGTAGCGCGCGGGGCGCTCGGAACTATGGCTACACCTTC. This translates into CASSSARGARNYGYTF.

The chain couples TRBV6-5 to TRBJ1-4; D gene uncertain. Germline V gene data show CDR1 as MNHEY and CDR2 as SVGAGI. V was clipped by 6 bases and J by 6 bases, with 8 bases between them. The CDR3 covers 12 residues. The CDR3 sequence is CASRDTYEKLFF. Written as DNA, the CDR3 is TGTGCCAGCAGAGACACATATGAAAAACTGTTTTTT.

This sequence joins TRBV28 and TRBJ1-2, with a tentative D call TRBD1 (5 bases). CDR1 and CDR2 (germline): MDHEN, SYDVKM. V was clipped by 8 bases and J by 7 bases, with 14 bases between them. The CDR3 covers 12 residues. The CDR3 sequence: CASLAGSSGYTF. Here the CDR3 DNA reads TGTGCCAGCCTGGCAGGGTCGAGTGGCTACACCTTC.

The chain has TRBV28 and TRBJ2-1, with D tentatively TRBD2 (5 bases). V was pared by 7 bases and J by 0 bases, with 10 bases between. This CDR3 has 14 residues. Germline V gene sequence: CDR1 MDHEN, CDR2 SYDVKM. The CDR3 region has the DNA TGTGCCAGCACTCTGAGGGTCTCCTACAATGAGCAGTTCTTC. It is translated as CASTLRVSYNEQFF.